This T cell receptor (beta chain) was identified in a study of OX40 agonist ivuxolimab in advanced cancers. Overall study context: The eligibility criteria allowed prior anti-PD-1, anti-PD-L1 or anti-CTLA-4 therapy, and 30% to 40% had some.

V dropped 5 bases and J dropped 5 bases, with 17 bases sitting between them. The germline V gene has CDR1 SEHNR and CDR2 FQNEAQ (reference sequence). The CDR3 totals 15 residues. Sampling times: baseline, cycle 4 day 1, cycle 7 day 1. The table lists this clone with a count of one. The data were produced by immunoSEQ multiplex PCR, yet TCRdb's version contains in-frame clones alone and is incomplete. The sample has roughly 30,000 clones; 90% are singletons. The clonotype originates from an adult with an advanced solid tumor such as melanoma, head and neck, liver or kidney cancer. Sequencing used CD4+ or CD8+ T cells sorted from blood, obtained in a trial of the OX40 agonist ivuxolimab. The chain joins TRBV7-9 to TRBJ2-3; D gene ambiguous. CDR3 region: CASSPEENIIDTQYF. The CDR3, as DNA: TGTGCCAGCAGCCCAGAAGAAAACATTATAGATACGCAGTATTTT.